This entry lists 4 T cell receptor beta chains sequenced from one sample in a study of OX40 agonist ivuxolimab in advanced cancers. The data were produced by immunoSEQ multiplex PCR, yet TCRdb's version contains in-frame clones alone and is incomplete. Of tens of thousands of clones detected, approximately 90% appear once; the ten largest clones hold less than 0.35%. This sample comprised CD4+ or CD8+ T cells sorted from blood, obtained in a trial of the OX40 agonist ivuxolimab. The receptors come from an adult with an advanced solid tumor such as melanoma, head and neck, liver or kidney cancer.

The rearrangement joins TRBV5-4 to TRBJ1-1; the match to TRBD1 covers 10 bases. This CDR3 spans 17 amino acids. CDR1 is SGHNT, CDR2 YYREEE, per germline (reference sequence). V dropped 4 bases and J dropped 0; count of bases not matched to a gene: 9. CDR3 amino acids: CASSPLGDRGMNTEAFF. CDR3 DNA: TGTGCCAGCAGCCCTCTAGGGGACAGGGGTATGAACACTGAAGCTTTCTTT.

The chain employs TRBV4-1 and TRBJ1-2; tentatively, D is TRBD1 (5 bases). In germline, CDR1 is MGHRA, CDR2 YSYEKL. The CDR3 loop spans 17 amino acids. V gave up 0 bases and J gave up 5 bases, with 19 bases separating them. CDR3 amino acids: CASSQEGRGLLGYGYTF. DNA for the CDR3: TGCGCCAGCAGCCAAGAGGGGCGGGGACTCCTGGGGTATGGCTACACCTTC.

The chain recombines TRBV28 with TRBJ1-2, with 7 bases matching TRBD1. V dropped 1 base and J dropped 8; count of bases not matched to a gene: 10. Germline CDR1 is MDHEN and CDR2 is SYDVKM. This CDR3 comprises 15 residues. The CDR3, as DNA: TGTGCCAGCAGTTTATCCCTAAAGGGGGCGCGAGGCTACACCTTC. It specifies CASSLSLKGARGYTF.

This chain connects TRBV15 to TRBJ2-3; perhaps TRBD2 as D (6 bases). V gave up 2 bases and J gave up 0 bases, with 9 bases separating them. The CDR3 runs 15 residues. Per germline, CDR1 LNHNV and CDR2 YYDKDF (reference sequence). CDR3 coding DNA: TGTGCCACCAGCAGAAGAGGGACTAGCACAGATACGCAGTATTTT. Protein product: CATSRRGTSTDTQYF.